The 30 T cell receptor beta chains below were found in one sample sequenced in a study of tumor-infiltrating lymphocytes in primary liver carcinoma. Extraction of RNA together with DNA used about 17-30 mg of unsorted bulk tissue. With a constant-region primer, TCR beta cDNA was made from about 0.55 ug of total RNA. What produced the TCR beta libraries was three nested multiplex PCR rounds using slightly modified ARM-PCR. The first two PCR rounds used TRBV1-TRBV30 primers with a Cbeta primer, roughly 10 cycles each. In TCRdb, the multiplex PCR reads were re-called with MiXCR into one record per CDR3 protein. The sample consists of about 21,000 distinct CDR3 sequences, approximately 72% of them appearing once. Input material: liver tumor tissue from sampling region 1. Stated subset: tumor region T1, superior pole. The receptors originated from a middle-aged man with primary liver carcinoma and hepatitis B virus infection.

Points on this clonotype: One end of the junction varies from germline; a read error may be responsible. In DNA form, the CDR3 reads TGCGCCAGCAGTCACTATTCAGTCTCCTACGAGCAGTGCTTC. Encoded protein: CASSHYSVSYEQCF. This chain links TRBV5-1 with TRBJ2-7; no clear D. The CDR3 sequence is 14 residues long. Germline assignment: CDR1 SGHRS and CDR2 YFSETQ.

This clonotype was observed once. This likely comes from a read error, as the CDR3 has no conserved phenylalanine or tryptophan at its end. The genes are TRBV11-2 and TRBJ2-7; maybe TRBD2 (5 bases). Germline CDR1 and CDR2: SGHAT and FQNNGV. The CDR3 has 15 amino acids. The CDR3 loop is CACSLESGIYGEQYL. The CDR3 DNA follows: TGTGCCTGCAGCTTAGAGTCCGGGATCTATGGCGAGCAGTACTTG.

Concerning this clonotype itself: Lacking the conserved final phenylalanine or tryptophan, this CDR3 likely reflects a read error. The rearrangement joins TRBV11-2 to TRBJ2-1; maybe TRBD2 (5 bases). CDR1 and CDR2 (germline): SGHAT, FQNNGV. The CDR3 has 16 amino acids. V shed 2 bases and J shed 7 bases, with 18 bases lying between them. The CDR3 spells CASSLRLLAGMNEQFY. The DNA of the CDR3 is TGTGCCAGCAGCTTAAGGCTCCTAGCAGGAATGAATGAGCAGTTCTAC.

The chain couples TRBV11-3 to TRBJ2-7, with D uncertain. Germline lookup yields CDR1 SGHNT and CDR2 YENEEA. The CDR3 sequence is 12 residues long. The V end lost 10 bases, the J end lost 2 bases, and 12 bases lay between the germline ends. The CDR3 coding sequence is TGTGCCAAGCAACTGCTGACCTACGAGCAGTACTTC. Amino acid sequence: CAKQLLTYEQYF.

Points on this clonotype: Germline is not matched at one junction end, which may reflect a read error. The chain joins TRBV4-3 to TRBJ2-1; D unresolved. Germline V gene sequence: CDR1 LGHNA, CDR2 YSLEER. This CDR3 spans 16 amino acids. The DNA for the CDR3 is TGCGACAGCAGCCAAGATAGAATAGACACATACAATGAGCAGTTCTTC. Translating it yields CDSSQDRIDTYNEQFF.

This clonotype has a count of ten or more. The V call is TRBV11-2, the J call TRBJ2-2; 7 positions match TRBD2. Germline lookup yields CDR1 SGHAT and CDR2 FQNNGV. The V segment lost 3 bases and the J segment 2 bases; nucleotides outside the gene matches: 6. The CDR3 has 16 residues. CDR3 nucleotides: TGTGCCAGCAGCTTCCCCTGGACTAGAAACACCGGGGAGCTGTTTTTT. It is translated as CASSFPWTRNTGELFF.

Turning to this clonotype: A junction end diverges from the germline sequence, so it may reflect a read error. The rearrangement joins TRBV30 to TRBJ1-2, with a weak D call TRBD1 (6 bases). CDR1 GTSNPN and CDR2 SVGIG come from the germline V gene (reference sequence). The CDR3 contains 13 residues. The CDR3 reads CTWSINGGGGYTF. CDR3 nucleotide sequence: TGTACCTGGAGTATCAATGGGGGCGGAGGCTACACCTTC.

A single count supports this clonotype. An end of the junction does not agree with germline; a read error may underlie this. This rearrangement joins TRBV5-1 to TRBJ2-1; tentative D call: TRBD1 (6 bases). From germline, CDR1 is SGHRS and CDR2 YFSETQ. The CDR3 spans 15 residues. In nucleotides, the CDR3 is TGCGCCACCAGCTTGGACAGCTCCTCCTACAATGAGCAGTTCTTC. Translation: CATSLDSSSYNEQFF.

As regards this clonotype: At one end, the junction sequence differs from germline, possibly due to a read error. J is TRBJ2-7 and V is TRBV5-1; 11 bases are a match to TRBD1. The CDR3 contains 15 residues. CDR1 SGHRS and CDR2 YFSETQ come from the germline V gene. The CDR3 DNA is TGCGCCAGCAGACGGGGACAGGGGGTTACCTATGAGCAGTACTTC. As protein: CASRRGQGVTYEQYF.

About this clonotype: At one of its ends the junction is not consistent with the germline gene, which may arise from a read error. The gene calls are TRBV11-2 and TRBJ2-7; D is undetermined. Per germline, CDR1 SGHAT and CDR2 FQNNGV. This CDR3 contains 12 residues. CDR3 loop: CVSSLASYEQYF. The CDR3 coding sequence is TGTGTCAGCAGCCTTGCATCCTACGAGCAGTACTTC.

As to this clonotype: An end of the junction does not agree with germline; a read error may underlie this. This chain links TRBV28 with TRBJ2-1, with TRBD1 as a possible D gene (6 bases). CDR3 length: 15 residues. Germline CDR1 MDHEN, CDR2 SYDVKM. CDR3 loop: CASSLIRQGRNEQFF. Written as DNA, the CDR3 is TGTGCCAGCAGTTTAATTCGCCAGGGGCGAAATGAACAGTTCTTC.

Of note for this clonotype: In this CDR3 the conserved last residue, phenylalanine or tryptophan, is missing, so a read error is likely. It is unclear where the CDR3 begins or ends on the DNA, so no DNA is shown, and the CDR3 is as TCRdb lists it. The chain couples TRBV11-2 to TRBJ2-2; the table's D gene call, TRBD2, was not cross checked with the DNA. Termini included, the CDR3 measures 17 amino acids. The germline V gene encodes CDR1 SGHAT and CDR2 FQNNGV. CDR3 amino acids: CASSSALGGANTGELSL.

This sequence joins TRBV6-1 and TRBJ2-1; D call uncertain. The CDR3 has 14 amino acids. CDR1 and CDR2 from the germline V gene are MNHNS and SASEGT. V was pared by 6 bases and J by 2 bases, with 11 bases between. CDR3 DNA: TGTGCCAGCAGGGATAGGGCGCCCTACAATGAGCAGTTCTTC. Translation: CASRDRAPYNEQFF.

Regarding this clonotype: Lacking the conserved final phenylalanine or tryptophan, this CDR3 likely reflects a read error. The chain employs TRBV11-2 and TRBJ1-5; no definite D call. V was trimmed by 0 bases and J by 7 bases, leaving 7 bases between them. The germline gives CDR1 SGHAT, CDR2 FQNNGV. This CDR3 has 13 residues. CDR3 sequence reads: CASSLDGRQPQHS. In DNA form, the CDR3 reads TGTGCCAGCAGCTTAGATGGCAGACAGCCCCAGCATTCT.

In regard to this clonotype: The CDR3 does not end in the conserved phenylalanine or tryptophan, so this is likely a read error. It is unclear where the CDR3 begins or ends on the DNA, so no DNA is shown, and the CDR3 is as TCRdb lists it. The chain couples TRBV6-5 to TRBJ1-1; the table's TRBD1 call for D was not verified on the DNA. The CDR3 region is 14 residues in length, termini included. The germline gives CDR1 MNHEY, CDR2 SVGAGI. CDR3 protein: CASSYAGGRAEVFL.

Comment on this clonotype: With a much larger clone just one base away, this may be a read error. This chain uses TRBV29-1 with TRBJ2-3; the D call may be TRBD1 or TRBD2 (5 bases each). V lost 4 bases, J lost 0 bases, and 17 bases lay in between. Germline-derived CDR1 and CDR2 are SQVTM and ANQGSEA. This CDR3 has 16 amino acids. This CDR3 reads CSVATGPSYSTDTQYF. The CDR3 DNA reads as TGCAGCGTTGCAACGGGACCCTCGTATAGCACAGATACGCAGTATTTT.

This clonotype was picked up many times. No conserved phenylalanine or tryptophan ends this CDR3, so it is likely a read error. The limits of the CDR3 on the DNA are not certain, so only TCRdb's listed CDR3 is given. The chain couples TRBV20-1 to TRBJ2-5; TRBD1 reflects the table's D call only, with no check against the DNA. Ends included, the CDR3 has 9 residues. Germline V gene lookup returns CDR1 DFQATT and CDR2 SNEGSKA (reference sequence). The CDR3 sequence: CSARTHREI.

As to this clonotype: A read error may produce the germline difference seen at one junction end. The rearrangement links TRBV10-3 to TRBJ2-1, with 9 bases fitting TRBD2. CDR1 ENHRY and CDR2 SYGVKD come from the germline V gene. The CDR3 is 20 amino acids. In DNA, the CDR3 is TGTGCCTTCAGTGGGGGACTAGCAGATTATAAAAGTAGCTCCTACAATGAGCGGTTCTTC. Amino acid sequence: CAFSGGLADYKSSSYNERFF.

The V call is TRBV28, the J call TRBJ2-7; 7 bases fit TRBD2. Germline V gene lookup returns CDR1 MDHEN and CDR2 SYDVKM. The length of the CDR3 is 14 residues. CDR3 in amino acids: CVGSALAENYEQYF. In nucleotides, the CDR3 is TGTGTCGGCAGTGCCCTAGCGGAGAACTACGAGCAGTACTTC.

Remarks on this clonotype: A junction boundary mismatches the germline segment, possibly from a read error. The V gene is TRBV11-2, the J gene TRBJ2-7; tentative D call: TRBD2 (6 bases). Germline CDR1 is SGHAT and CDR2 is FQNNGV. This CDR3 spans 13 amino acids. CDR3 sequence reads: CTSGFGGASEQHF. CDR3 nucleotides: TGTACCAGCGGCTTCGGAGGGGCTAGCGAGCAGCACTTC.

As for this clonotype: One end of the junction does not line up with germline, which may come from a read error. The chain uses TRBV6-1 and TRBJ1-4; TRBD1 aligns across 8 bases. CDR1 and CDR2 (germline): MNHNS, SASEGT. The CDR3 is 13 amino acids. CDR3 in DNA: TGTGTCAGCAGCGCGGACAGGGACGGAAAACTATTTTTT. Protein sequence: CVSSADRDGKLFF.

This clonotype has just one count. The chain carries TRBV4-1 and TRBJ2-1, with D hard to call. The germline V gene encodes CDR1 MGHRA and CDR2 YSYEKL. Trimming cost V 4 bases and J 6 bases, with 19 bases left between them. The CDR3 sequence is 16 residues long. The DNA of the CDR3 is TGCGCCAGCAGCCCGCTCAGTAACAACAACAGCAATGAGCAGTTCTTC. This codes for CASSPLSNNNSNEQFF.

As regards this clonotype: This may come from a read error, since a much larger clone is one base off. CDR3 region: CASSLRLGNTRELFF. The CDR3 bases are TGTGCCAGCAGCTTACGTCTTGGGAACACCCGGGAGCTGTTTTTT. The chain uses TRBV11-2 and TRBJ2-2; D ambiguous. This CDR3 has 15 residues. CDR1 and CDR2 (germline): SGHAT, FQNNGV. Together with reference TRBV11-2 and TRBJ2-2, the CDR3 gives the full variable domain: EAGVAQSPRYKIIEKRQSVAFWCNPISGHATLYWYQQILGQGPKLLIQFQNNGVVDDSQLPKDRFSAERLKGVDSTLKIQPAKLEDSAVYLCASSLRLGNTRELFFGEGSRLTVL.

This clonotype was counted a single time. This rearrangement joins TRBV29-1 to TRBJ2-1, with 10 nucleotides matching TRBD1. Per germline, CDR1 SQVTM and CDR2 ANQGSEA. The CDR3 length is 14 residues. The CDR3 bases are TGCAGTGGATTGCCGGGACAGGGGATGTATGAGCAGTTCTTC. Its protein is CSGLPGQGMYEQFF.

CDR3 sequence reads: CASSCVGIGGYTF. The CDR3 DNA is TGTGCCAGCAGCTGCGTTGGGATAGGAGGCTACACCTTC. The J gene is TRBJ1-2, the V gene TRBV5-6; D remains ambiguous. Per the germline V gene, CDR1 is SGHDT and CDR2 is YYEEEE. CDR3 length: 13 residues. V was clipped by 3 bases and J by 8 bases, with 14 bases between them.

Remarks on this clonotype: At one end the junction does not follow the germline gene, possibly because of a read error. V is TRBV24-1 and J is TRBJ2-3; either TRBD1 or TRBD2 may fit D (5 bases each). CDR1 is KGHDR and CDR2 is SFDVKD in the germline V gene. The CDR3 has 14 amino acids. CDR3 nucleotides: TGTGCCACCTGTGATTTGAGGGGCATAGATACGCAGTATTTT. As protein: CATCDLRGIDTQYF.

The genes are TRBV12-3 or TRBV12-4 and TRBJ1-5; D gene uncertain. The CDR3 has 15 amino acids. The ends were cut back, 4 bases at V and 1 base at J, with 11 bases in the middle. As DNA, the CDR3 is TGTGCCAGCAGTTATGGGCAAGTGAGCAATCAGCCCCAGCATTTT. This translates into CASSYGQVSNQPQHF.

This clonotype was counted a single time. CDR3 nucleotide sequence: TGTGCCAGCAGTTATACCCGACCGACAGCCACTAGCAATCAGCGCCAACATTTT. Translating gives CASSYTRPTATSNQRQHF. V and J are TRBV6-5 and TRBJ1-5; the D gene is possibly TRBD1 (5 bases). This CDR3 is built from 18 residues. V lost 3 bases and J lost 16, with 34 bases in between. Per germline, CDR1 MNHEY and CDR2 SVGAGI.

This clonotype was observed many times. The chain combines TRBV28 with TRBJ2-2; 11 nucleotides align to TRBD2. Germline V gene lookup returns CDR1 MDHEN and CDR2 SYDVKM. The V segment lost 8 bases and the J segment 6 bases; nucleotides outside the gene matches: 11. The CDR3 is 16 residues long. The CDR3 coding sequence is TGTGCCAGCCACTTAACCCGGACTAGCGGGCCCGGGGAGCTGTTTTTT. Amino acids: CASHLTRTSGPGELFF.

The chain carries TRBV7-9 and TRBJ1-1; 7 bases map to TRBD1. In germline, CDR1 is SEHNR, CDR2 FQNEAQ (reference sequence). This CDR3 is 15 amino acids long. V lost 5 bases, J lost 6 bases, and 12 bases stayed unmatched. The CDR3 DNA sequence: TGTGCCAGCAGCCTTGCCTGGACAGGCGATGCTGAAGCTTTCTTT. Amino acids: CASSLAWTGDAEAFF.